A single T cell receptor beta chain is shown here with its context. Its target is not known. Via MiXCR, TCRdb re-called the RT-PCR reads, giving one row per CDR3 protein. The sample shows 200,000 to 300,000 distinct CDR3 sequences, 12% of them seen only once. These data originate in a study of response to subunit inactivated influenza vaccine. Study-level findings and limits: The study's authors posited that every seasonal influenza vaccination enlists few new T cells.

The CDR3 covers 15 residues. V shed 6 bases, J shed 4 bases, and the junction held 6 bases outside the gene matches. Per the germline V gene, CDR1 is WSHSY and CDR2 is SAAADI. Sequenced material: non-naive T cells sorted from PBMCs, taken 14 days before vaccination. The chain uses TRBV10-2 and TRBJ2-3; 11 positions agree with TRBD2. The TCR sequence derives from a man aged 50-59 years who received an inactivated influenza vaccine. The CDR3 DNA follows: TGCGCCAGCAGCAGACTAGCGGGACGACCAGATACGCAGTATTTT. Translating it yields CASSRLAGRPDTQYF.